These 23 T cell receptor beta chains were sequenced from one sample in a study of shared clonotypes between healthy human individuals (dated by TCRdb to 2020 to 2022). Library generation was performed with the immunoSEQ multiplex PCR assay. In its TCRdb copy, this immuneACCESS table keeps in-frame sequences only and misses some clones. Where compared with another copy, unresolved V genes explain less than half of these, and the others have no known cause. The table for this sample lists about 980,000 clones; 76% of them were counted only once. Over 1.3% of the sample is held by the ten biggest clonotypes. Sequencing was done on a sample of memory CD4+ T cells sorted from blood. This specimen's cell subset or site label, interpreted: CD45RA-negative fraction. The source of these receptors is a man aged 18 to 30 in good health.

The chain links TRBV27 to TRBJ1-3; D not certain. This CDR3 region has 16 residues. CDR1 is MNHEY, CDR2 SMNVEV, per germline (reference sequence). V was cut by 0 bases and J by 4 bases, with 13 bases left in between. The chain's CDR3 is CASSLSDPLGGNTIYF. CDR3 DNA sequence: TGTGCCAGCAGTTTATCAGATCCTCTAGGGGGAAACACCATATATTTT.

V is TRBV20-1 and J is TRBJ2-3, with D hard to call. V shed 4 bases and J shed 3 bases, with 5 bases lying between them. CDR1 DFQATT and CDR2 SNEGSKA come from the germline V gene (reference sequence). The CDR3 totals 11 residues. In nucleotides, the CDR3 is TGCAGTGCTATCTCTACAGATACGCAGTATTTT. It yields the protein CSAISTDTQYF.

The chain recombines TRBV30 with TRBJ1-5, with a possible D match to TRBD1 (6 bases). CDR3 length: 14 amino acids. Germline assignment: CDR1 GTSNPN and CDR2 SVGIG (reference sequence). V gave up 0 bases and J gave up 4 bases, with 10 bases separating them. DNA for the CDR3: TGTGCCTGGAGTGTACAGGGTCGGAATCAGCCCCAGCATTTT. It yields the protein CAWSVQGRNQPQHF.

The genes are TRBV2 and TRBJ2-5, with TRBD2 matching over 9 bases. CDR3 length: 14 amino acids. The V gene's germline CDR1 is SNHLY and CDR2 FYNNEI. V was clipped by 5 bases and J by 1 base; unmatched bases: 2. The CDR3 DNA sequence: TGTGCCAGCAGTAGCGGGGGGACCCAAGAGACCCAGTACTTC. This codes for CASSSGGTQETQYF.

This rearrangement joins TRBV7-2 to TRBJ2-7; D perhaps matches TRBD1 (5 bases). Trimming cost V 1 base and J 4 bases, with 14 bases left between them. CDR1 and CDR2 from the germline V gene are SGHTA and FQGNSA. The CDR3 consists of 15 residues. The CDR3 loop reads CASSLVVGHSYEQYF. The CDR3 DNA reads TGTGCCAGCAGCTTAGTCGTGGGGCACTCTTACGAGCAGTACTTC.

The rearrangement links TRBV7-8 to TRBJ1-5; D gene unclear. CDR3 length: 14 amino acids. From germline, CDR1 is SGHVS and CDR2 FQNEAQ. V gave up 3 bases and J gave up 0 bases, with 6 bases separating them. The CDR3: CASSFQDSNQPQHF. As DNA, the CDR3 is TGTGCCAGCAGCTTTCAGGATAGCAATCAGCCCCAGCATTTT.

This chain links TRBV25-1 with TRBJ1-2; no firm D call. Germline loops: CDR1 MGHDK, CDR2 SYGVNS. The V and J ends lost 5 bases and 1 base respectively, with 11 bases between them. The CDR3 covers 14 residues. The CDR3 coding sequence is TGTGCCAGCAGTCGCCCCGGCAGTAACTATGGCTACACCTTC. The encoded protein is CASSRPGSNYGYTF.

This clone showed up just a few times. This rearrangement joins TRBV2 to TRBJ1-5, with D hard to call. The length of the CDR3 is 13 residues. Germline V gives CDR1 SNHLY, CDR2 FYNNEI. Trimming cost V 7 bases and J 6 bases, with 13 bases left between them. This chain's CDR3 is CASNRGSRQPQHF. CDR3 bases: TGTGCCAGCAATCGAGGGTCACGTCAGCCCCAGCATTTT.

Note on this clone: Within the sample, other DNA sequences also encode this same CDR3. V usage is TRBV7-9 and J usage is TRBJ1-4; 9 nucleotides agree with TRBD1. CDR1 and CDR2 (germline): SEHNR, FQNEAQ (reference sequence). This CDR3 has 14 residues. V lost 5 bases to trimming and J lost 4 bases; unmatched junction nucleotides: 2. The CDR3 DNA is TGTGCCAGCAGCCCGGGACAGGGTAATGAAAAACTGTTTTTT. It encodes CASSPGQGNEKLFF.

This clone came up once. V is TRBV5-1 and J is TRBJ2-5; 8 bases are a match to TRBD2. CDR1 and CDR2 (germline): SGHRS, YFSETQ. Trimming removed 4 bases from V and 3 bases from J; junction bases left unmatched: 8. This CDR3 region has 15 residues. This chain's CDR3 is CASSLLPGLEETQYF. DNA of the CDR3: TGCGCCAGCAGCCTACTTCCGGGACTAGAAGAGACCCAGTACTTC.

This rearrangement joins TRBV7-2 to TRBJ1-6, with D perhaps TRBD1 (5 bases). This CDR3 is 15 amino acids long. V lost 2 bases and J 7 bases, leaving 12 bases between the germline ends. Germline V gene sequence: CDR1 SGHTA, CDR2 FQGNSA. CDR3 residues: CASSLSGTSNSPLHF. The CDR3, as DNA: TGTGCCAGCAGCTTATCAGGGACCTCCAATTCACCCCTCCACTTT.

This clone was seen only once. This sequence joins TRBV7-9 and TRBJ2-3; D perhaps matches TRBD1 (6 bases). Germline V gene data show CDR1 as SEHNR and CDR2 as FQNEAQ (reference sequence). The CDR3 totals 15 residues. Trimming took 5 bases from V and 0 from J, leaving 12 bases between them. As DNA, the CDR3 is TGTGCCAGCAGCACGGGACACCTTAGCACAGATACGCAGTATTTT. Amino acid sequence: CASSTGHLSTDTQYF.

The chain has TRBV21-1 and TRBJ1-2; the DNA was not used to check the table's D call, TRBD1. TRBV21-1 has pseudogene status. The CDR3 totals 17 residues. The CDR3 sequence is CASLRVPDREVFYGYTF. DNA of the CDR3: TGTGCCAGCCTACGGGTCCCGGACAGGGAGGTTTTCTATGGCTACACCTTC.

There are a few counts of this clone. The rearrangement links TRBV30 to TRBJ1-1; D unclear. CDR1 is GTSNPN and CDR2 is SVGIG in the germline V gene (reference sequence). V was clipped by 6 bases and J by 4 bases, with 9 bases between them. The CDR3 has 11 amino acids. The CDR3 loop is CACKVGTEAFF. The CDR3 DNA reads TGTGCCTGTAAAGTGGGCACTGAAGCTTTCTTT.

The V call is TRBV14, the J call TRBJ1-1; no reliable D call. CDR3 length: 16 residues. Trimming pared 0 bases from V and 7 bases from J, leaving 18 bases between. Looked up from germline, CDR1 is SGHDN and CDR2 is FVKESK. In DNA, the CDR3 is TGTGCCAGCAGCCAAGATTATCAAGGGCTACGGCGTGAAGCTTTCTTT. As protein: CASSQDYQGLRREAFF.

The chain couples TRBV5-6 to TRBJ2-7; D gene unclear. Germline V gene data show CDR1 as SGHDT and CDR2 as YYEEEE. Trimming removed 4 bases from V and 9 bases from J, with 20 bases in between. The CDR3 sequence is 14 residues long. The CDR3 nucleotides are TGTGCCAGCAGCCTTGGGGTTTATGGTACGGGGCAGTACTTC. It specifies CASSLGVYGTGQYF.

The chain is built from TRBV4-1 and TRBJ2-1; TRBD1 matches 8 bases. The CDR3 is 14 amino acids. The V segment lost 3 bases and the J segment 6 bases; nucleotides outside the gene matches: 4. From germline, CDR1 is MGHRA and CDR2 YSYEKL. The CDR3 sequence: CASSHGTGGNEQFF. Here the CDR3 DNA reads TGCGCCAGCAGCCATGGAACAGGGGGCAATGAGCAGTTCTTC.

The rearrangement links TRBV6-6 to TRBJ2-1; D is perhaps TRBD2 (6 bases). With 6 bases removed from V and 0 bases from J, the gap between germline ends came to 9 bases. Germline CDR1 reads MNHNY; CDR2 reads SVGAGI (reference sequence). The CDR3 loop spans 14 amino acids. The CDR3 here is CASRAGISYNEQFF. The DNA for the CDR3 is TGTGCCAGCAGGGCGGGAATCTCCTACAATGAGCAGTTCTTC.

V is TRBV9 and J is TRBJ2-5; the D is unclear. Per the germline V gene, CDR1 is SGDLS and CDR2 is YYNGEE. Trimming pared 4 bases from V and 4 bases from J, leaving 8 bases between. The length of the CDR3 is 12 residues. This CDR3 is CASSQTAETQYF. The CDR3 nucleotides are TGTGCCAGCAGCCAGACTGCAGAGACCCAGTACTTC. The variable domain in full, with the rest retrieved from reference TRBV9 and TRBJ2-5, is DSGVTQTPKHLITATGQRVTLRCSPRSGDLSVYWYQQSLDQGLQFLIQYYNGEERAKGNILERFSAQQFPDLHSELNLSSLELGDSALYFCASSQTAETQYFGPGTRLLVL.

The chain is built from TRBV13 and TRBJ1-2, with TRBD1 as a possible D gene (5 bases). This CDR3 has 14 residues. Germline-derived CDR1 and CDR2 are PRHDT and FYEKMQ (reference sequence). Trimming took off 5 bases at V and 4 bases at J, with 14 bases between the two ends. CDR3 residues: CASSLDRRSYGYTF. The CDR3 bases are TGTGCCAGCAGCCTTGACAGAAGGAGCTATGGCTACACCTTC. Supplemented by reference TRBV13 and TRBJ1-2, the full variable domain reads AAGVIQSPRHLIKEKRETATLKCYPIPRHDTVYWYQQGPGQDPQFLISFYEKMQSDKGSIPDRFSAQQFSDYHSELNMSSLELGDSALYFCASSLDRRSYGYTFGSGTRLTVV.

Only one count was recorded for this clone. The chain couples TRBV5-4 to TRBJ2-6; D gene uncertain. CDR1 is SGHNT and CDR2 is YYREEE in the germline V gene (reference sequence). The CDR3 totals 13 residues. V was cut by 4 bases and J by 4 bases, with 6 bases left in between. CDR3 sequence: CASSPVGANVLTF. CDR3 nucleotides: TGTGCCAGCAGCCCAGTGGGGGCCAACGTCCTGACTTTC.

The V call is TRBV29-1, the J call TRBJ2-2; D gene ambiguous. The CDR3 has 13 amino acids. Germline lookup yields CDR1 SQVTM and CDR2 ANQGSEA. V was trimmed by 7 bases and J by 5 bases, leaving 14 bases between them. The CDR3 here is CSALREATGELFF. DNA of the CDR3: TGCAGCGCCCTAAGAGAGGCTACCGGGGAGCTGTTTTTT.

This clone showed up just a few times. This same CDR3 is encoded by further DNA sequences in the sample. The chain couples TRBV9 to TRBJ1-5, with TRBD1 matching over 9 bases. The CDR3 runs to 14 residues. CDR1 is SGDLS, CDR2 YYNGEE, per germline. V trimming: 3 bases; J trimming: 4 bases; junction bases outside the gene matches: 2. In DNA, the CDR3 is TGTGCCAGCAGCGGGGGGACAGGGAATCAGCCCCAGCATTTT. This encodes CASSGGTGNQPQHF.